Sequencing of this TCR beta chain was carried out in a study of regulatory T cells in long-lasting Graves disease. General study findings and limits: Patients with persistent Graves' had lower TCR diversity than newly diagnosed patients. Authors noted too few samples as a limitation.

As for time point: newly diagnosed GD, antithyroid drugs for less than 3 months. RNA extracted from PBMCs served as the sequencing template. Graves' disease diagnosis followed American Thyroid Association guidelines. Germline assignment: CDR1 MNHEY and CDR2 SMNVEV (reference sequence). This CDR3 has 14 residues. V lost 3 bases to trimming and J lost 4 bases, with 10 bases between them. In its sample, this clonotype was seen many times. Its antigen remains unidentified. CDR3-region Arm-PCR and iRepertoire HTBI primers produced the TCR beta libraries. In the study's own analysis: Across the samples, identification revealed just over 60 TRBV and 13 to 15 TRBJ segments. TCRdb itself ran the multiplex PCR reads through MiXCR, one entry per CDR3 protein. The V and J calls reflect TCRdb's pipeline rather than the authors' work. The data contain 350,000 to 400,000 distinct CDR3 sequences, 15% to 19% of them singletons.

The clonotype originates from a female donor with Graves disease. The specimen was peripheral blood mononuclear cells (PBMCs), collected at new diagnosis, from a patient treated with antithyroid drugs. The J gene is TRBJ1-3, the V gene TRBV27; no clear D gene. CDR3 sequence (DNA): TGTGCCAGCAGTTTGGAGCCTTCGGGAAACACCATATATTTT. The encoded protein is CASSLEPSGNTIYF.